The sequence of this T cell receptor (beta chain) was determined in a study of blood T cell repertoires in COVID-19. Whole-study context: The United States, Italy and Spain provided the acute and convalescent COVID-19 samples. Sample material is recorded as cDNA or gDNA derived from T cells, B-cell-depleted T cells, or PBMCs.

The germline CDR1 and CDR2 sequences are KGHSH and LQKENI. Trimming stripped 3 bases from V and 6 bases from J, with 20 bases between. This CDR3 contains 16 residues. As originally analysed: Estimation of nucleated cell counts was performed using reference gene primer amplification. TCRdb's table, derived via immunoSEQ multiplex PCR, lists solely in-frame clones and lacks some. The D gene and trimming were derived from the DNA, and the V and J assignments and clone size from that table. The table includes 90,000 to 100,000 clones, just under 85% detected once. The rearrangement joins TRBV18 to TRBJ1-2; weak D call: TRBD1 (6 bases). The sample taken for sequencing was peripheral blood. The sequence came from a man aged 65 to 79 with acute or convalescent COVID-19. Written as DNA, the CDR3 is TGTGCCAGCTCACCCCGCTCCGGGACACCGTCAGATGGCTACACCTTC. Translated: CASSPRSGTPSDGYTF. Full variable domain (missing parts from reference TRBV18 and TRBJ1-2): NAGVMQNPRHLVRRRGQEARLRCSPMKGHSHVYWYRQLPEEGLKFMVYLQKENIIDESGMPKERFSAEFPKEGPSILRIQQVVRGDSAAYFCASSPRSGTPSDGYTFGSGTRLTVV.